A selection of T cell receptor beta chains follows, all from one sample in a study of blood T cell repertoires in COVID-19. Sequenced by immunoSEQ multiplex PCR; TCRdb stores in-frame clones only, minus some. The repertoire holds 150,000 to 200,000 clones, with approximately 83% as singletons. Sequencing was done on a sample of PBMCs or T cells enriched from blood (not recorded which). The receptors were sampled from a woman aged 55-75 years who had recovered from COVID-19. The CDR3 runs from the conserved cysteine through the conserved F or W. A D gene is named only where the DNA matches it firmly. Size is omitted from some rows. Given values are once, few, many or a class for expanded clones.

v_call,j_call,d_call,cdr3_length,clone_size,cdr3_nt,cdr3_aa
TRBV11-2,TRBJ1-6,-,14,-,TGTGCCAGCAGCTCCAGTAACCTTAATTCACCCCTCCACTTT,CASSSSNLNSPLHF
TRBV7-2,TRBJ1-2,-,13,-,TGTGCCAGCAGCTTAGAGGCGGTCGGAGGCTACACCTTC,CASSLEAVGGYTF
TRBV10-3,TRBJ1-1,-,12,-,TGTGCCTCACGGACAGAGAGCACTGAAGCTTTCTTT,CASRTESTEAFF
TRBV19,TRBJ1-2,TRBD1,13,-,TGTGCCAGTAGTCCAGGGACAGCATATGGCTACACCTTC,CASSPGTAYGYTF
TRBV15,TRBJ2-2,-,15,-,TGTGCCACCAGCAGAGATCGGGGGAACACCGGGGAGCTGTTTTTT,CATSRDRGNTGELFF
TRBV5-4,TRBJ1-1,-,17,-,TGTGCCAGCAGCTGGGGGGGTCCGCTTCGATGGGACACTGAAGCTTTCTTT,CASSWGGPLRWDTEAFF
TRBV2,TRBJ1-5,-,14,-,TGTGCCAGCAGGGACAGTTATAGCAATCAGCCCCAGCATTTT,CASRDSYSNQPQHF
TRBV9,TRBJ2-1,TRBD2,16,-,TGTGCCAGCAGCCCCCGGTTTAGCGGGAACTACAATGAGCAGTTCTTC,CASSPRFSGNYNEQFF
TRBV27,TRBJ1-3,TRBD1,14,-,TGTGCCAGCAGTGTGGTAGGACAGGGACACACCATATATTTT,CASSVVGQGHTIYF
TRBV5-5,TRBJ2-3,-,14,few,TGTGCCAGCAGCCCCGACACCAGCACAGATACGCAGTATTTT,CASSPDTSTDTQYF
TRBV28,TRBJ1-5,-,14,-,TGTGCCAGCAGTGAAGAACAGGCCAGGCAGCCCCAGCATTTT,CASSEEQARQPQHF
TRBV12-5,TRBJ2-3,TRBD2,16,-,TGTGCTAGTGGCCTGGGGCTAGCGGGGGTCACAGATACGCAGTATTTT,CASGLGLAGVTDTQYF
TRBV5-8,TRBJ2-1,-,16,-,TGTGCCAGCAGCTCGCCTGCGGGGTTTACTTACAATGAGCAGTTCTTC,CASSSPAGFTYNEQFF
TRBV12-2,TRBJ2-2,-,18,-,TGTGCAAGTCGCTTACCCCTCCTACAGACAGGGGACCACGGGGAGCTGTTTTTT,CASRLPLLQTGDHGELFF
TRBV2,TRBJ1-4,-,13,-,TGTGCCAGCAGGTGGACGGGGTTTGAAAAACTGTTTTTT,CASRWTGFEKLFF
TRBV19,TRBJ2-7,TRBD2,16,once,TGTGCCAGTTCCCCCCCCGTGCGGGGGGGCAGGTACGAGCAGTACTTC,CASSPPVRGGRYEQYF
TRBV6-2/TRBV6-3,TRBJ1-3,TRBD1,12,-,TGTGCCAGCGGCCCTCGGGACAGGAGACGAACTTTT,CASGPRDRRRTF
TRBV3-1/TRBV3-2,TRBJ2-1,-,14,-,TGTGCCAGCAGCGGTTCTATCTCCTACAATGAGCAGTTCTTC,CASSGSISYNEQFF
TRBV5-1,TRBJ1-2,-,14,-,TGCGCCAGCAGCTTGCCTCAGGGCCTCTATGGCTACACCTTC,CASSLPQGLYGYTF
TRBV6-2/TRBV6-3,TRBJ2-7,-,15,-,TGTGCCAGCAGTTTAAAGACAGCGAGCCTAAAGGAGCAGTACTTC,CASSLKTASLKEQYF
TRBV24-1,TRBJ1-5,-,16,-,TGTGCCACCAGTGACGGAACCGGGGAGGGAGACCAGCCCCAGCATTTT,CATSDGTGEGDQPQHF
TRBV3-1/TRBV3-2,TRBJ2-1,-,13,-,TGTGCCAGCAGCCAAGGCGAGCGGGTCAAATCCCTCTTC,CASSQGERVKSLF
TRBV30,TRBJ1-5,-,13,-,TGTGCCTGGCAGGGCGGTTACAATCAGCCCCAGCATTTT,CAWQGGYNQPQHF
TRBV11-2,TRBJ2-2,-,14,-,TGTGCCAGCAGAGACCGACACTTCACCGGGGAGCTGTTTTTT,CASRDRHFTGELFF
TRBV5-1,TRBJ2-3,-,15,-,TGCGCCAGCAGCTTGTCAGGGTACAGCACAGATACGCAGTATTTT,CASSLSGYSTDTQYF
TRBV5-4,TRBJ2-7,TRBD2,15,-,TGTGCCAGCAGCTTCGGGGGGATCTCTGGAGACGAGCAGTACTTC,CASSFGGISGDEQYF
TRBV19,TRBJ2-1,TRBD2,14,-,TGTGCCAGTAGTATAGGACTAGCGCCCAGCGAGCAGTTCTTC,CASSIGLAPSEQFF
TRBV28,TRBJ2-3,TRBD2,13,-,TGTGCCAGCAGTCTGTGGGGGGGTGATACGCAGTATTTT,CASSLWGGDTQYF
TRBV11-3,TRBJ2-1,TRBD1,15,-,TGTGCCAGCAGCTTCTCCGGGACAGGGCCCTATGAGCAGTTCTTC,CASSFSGTGPYEQFF